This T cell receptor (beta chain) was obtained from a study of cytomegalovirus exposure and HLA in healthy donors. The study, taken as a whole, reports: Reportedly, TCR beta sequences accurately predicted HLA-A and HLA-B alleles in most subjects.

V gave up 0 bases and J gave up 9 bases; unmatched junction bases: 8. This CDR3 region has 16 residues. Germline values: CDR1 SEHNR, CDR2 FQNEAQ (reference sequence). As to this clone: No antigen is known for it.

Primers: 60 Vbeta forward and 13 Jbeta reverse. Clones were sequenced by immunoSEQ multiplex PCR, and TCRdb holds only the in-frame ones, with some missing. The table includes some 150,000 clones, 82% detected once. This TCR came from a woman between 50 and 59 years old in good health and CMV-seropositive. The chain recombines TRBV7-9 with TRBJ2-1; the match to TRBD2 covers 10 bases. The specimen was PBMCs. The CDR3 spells CASSLASGGGGAEQFF. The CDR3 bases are TGTGCCAGCAGCTTAGCCAGCGGGGGGGGAGGTGCTGAGCAGTTCTTC.